This TCR beta chain derives from a study of blood T cell repertoires in COVID-19. At the level of the study: COVID-19 samples from acute and convalescent phases originated in the United States, Italy and Spain. In each case, the material was cDNA or gDNA derived from T cells, B-cell-depleted T cells, or PBMCs.

Original handling: Amplification of reference gene primers provided the estimated nucleated cell counts. Data came from immunoSEQ multiplex PCR; TCRdb stores just in-frame clones and leaves some out. The V and J calls and clone size were taken over from that table, and D and trimming were inferred from the DNA. The sample holds nearly 200,000 clones; about 83% are singletons and the top ten take roughly 4.6%. Germline V gene data show CDR1 as KGHSH and CDR2 as LQKENI. The V end lost 3 bases, the J end lost 2 bases, and 13 bases lay between the germline ends. This CDR3 has 15 amino acids. The source material was peripheral blood. The TCR originated in a woman in her 70s with active or convalescent COVID-19. This chain joins TRBV18 and TRBJ1-2; no reliable D call. Here the CDR3 DNA reads TGTGCCAGCTCACCCCAAGCGGAGGGAAACTATGGCTACACCTTC. As protein: CASSPQAEGNYGYTF.